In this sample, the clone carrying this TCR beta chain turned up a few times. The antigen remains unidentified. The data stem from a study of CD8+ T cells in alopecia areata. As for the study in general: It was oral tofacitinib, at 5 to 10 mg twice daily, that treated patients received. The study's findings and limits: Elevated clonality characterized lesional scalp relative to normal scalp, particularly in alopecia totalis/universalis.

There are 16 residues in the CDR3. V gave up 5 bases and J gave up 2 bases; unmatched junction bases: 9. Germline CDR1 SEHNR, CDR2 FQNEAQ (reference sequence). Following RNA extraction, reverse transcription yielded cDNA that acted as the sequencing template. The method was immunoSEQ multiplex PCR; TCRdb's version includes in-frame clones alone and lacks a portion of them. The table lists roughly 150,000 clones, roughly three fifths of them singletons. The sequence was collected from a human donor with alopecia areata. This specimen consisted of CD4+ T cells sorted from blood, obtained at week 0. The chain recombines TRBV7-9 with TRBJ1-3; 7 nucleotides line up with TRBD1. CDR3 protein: CASSPQGGRAGNTIYF. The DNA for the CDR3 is TGTGCCAGCAGCCCTCAGGGGGGGAGAGCTGGAAACACCATATATTTT.